A selection of T cell receptor beta chains follows, all from one sample in a study of CXCR4 blockade with PD-1 therapy in pancreatic cancer. Data came from immunoSEQ multiplex PCR; TCRdb stores just in-frame clones and leaves some out. The table includes approximately 17,000 clones, around 70% detected once. Material for sequencing was tumor tissue. These receptors all stem from a human donor with pancreatic ductal adenocarcinoma. The CDR3 runs from the conserved cysteine through the conserved F or W. Each record gives: J gene, clone size, D gene, V gene, CDR3 DNA, CDR3 protein. D genes are given only for firm matches. Size is stated for part of the rows, as once, few or many counts, or as a class when the clone is expanded.

TRBJ1-2 | NA | TRBD1 | TRBV29-1 | TGCAGCGCCGCCGGGACAGGGGATGGTGGCTACACCTTC | CSAAGTGDGGYTF
TRBJ2-1 | NA | TRBD2 | TRBV9 | TGTGCCAGCAGCGTAGATCGCGGGAGCAATGAGCAGTTCTTC | CASSVDRGSNEQFF
TRBJ2-5 | NA | NA | TRBV18 | TGTGCCAGCTCACCTAGTCTGCAGGGACAAGAGACCCAGTACTTC | CASSPSLQGQETQYF
TRBJ2-5 | NA | NA | TRBV28 | TGTGCCAGCATCCCCGGGACAACCTCCCAAGAGACCCAGTACTTC | CASIPGTTSQETQYF
TRBJ1-2 | NA | NA | TRBV28 | TGTGCCAGCAGTTTGGGCTACTATGGCTACACCTTC | CASSLGYYGYTF
TRBJ1-1 | few | NA | TRBV30 | TGTGCCTGGAGTGTACCGGGGGGGAGTGGGGCTTTCTTT | CAWSVPGGSGAFF
TRBJ2-2 | NA | NA | TRBV19 | TGTGCCAGTAGTATCCCTAGCGTGAACACCGGGGAGCTGTTTTTT | CASSIPSVNTGELFF
TRBJ2-3 | once | TRBD2 | TRBV28 | TGTGCCAGCGCTTCCGGGACTAGCGGGAGGAGGGGCACAGATACGCAGTATTTT | CASASGTSGRRGTDTQYF
TRBJ1-2 | few | TRBD1 | TRBV11-1 | TGTGCCAGCAGCTTGGCCGCAGGGGGCAGTGGCTACACCTTC | CASSLAAGGSGYTF
TRBJ1-1 | NA | NA | TRBV28 | TGTGCCAGCAGTCCCCCGGGGGCGATGAACACTGAAGCTTTCTTT | CASSPPGAMNTEAFF
TRBJ1-3 | NA | NA | TRBV19 | TGTGCCAGTAGTCGGTCCTCTGGAAACACCATATATTTT | CASSRSSGNTIYF
TRBJ2-6 | few | TRBD1 | TRBV27 | TGTGCCAGCTGGACAGGGGGCACTATTGGGGCCAACGTCCTGACTTTC | CASWTGGTIGANVLTF
TRBJ1-1 | NA | NA | TRBV30 | TGTGCCTGGAATTCGCAGGGGTTAACGGCTTTCTTT | CAWNSQGLTAFF
TRBJ1-5 | NA | TRBD1 | TRBV6-8 | TGTGCCAGCAGACAGACAGGGGGTCAGCCCCAGCATTTT | CASRQTGGQPQHF
TRBJ1-1 | NA | TRBD1 | TRBV14 | TGTGCCAGCAGGTATACAGGGGGCAGGGACACTGAAGCTTTCTTT | CASRYTGGRDTEAFF
TRBJ1-1 | NA | TRBD1 | TRBV19 | TGTGCCAGTAGGGGACAGGTTAGCACTGAAGCTTTCTTT | CASRGQVSTEAFF
TRBJ1-2 | few | TRBD1 | TRBV5-8 | TGTGCCAGCAGCCCTCAGGGGGCGGGTGGCTACACCTTC | CASSPQGAGGYTF
TRBJ2-1 | NA | NA | TRBV28 | TGTGCCAGCAGACCCCCGGCCCCGAACCGGCAGTTCTTC | CASRPPAPNRQFF
TRBJ1-1 | NA | TRBD1 | TRBV18 | TGTGCCAGCTCACCATTGGGACAGGGGGCAAGAACTGAAGCTTTCTTT | CASSPLGQGARTEAFF
TRBJ2-1 | NA | NA | TRBV28 | TGTGCCAGCAGTCACCTCGGCAATGAGCAGTTCTTC | CASSHLGNEQFF
TRBJ1-1 | NA | TRBD1 | TRBV16 | TGTGCCAGCAGCCAATCCGGGCAGGGGGTAGGAGCTTTCTTT | CASSQSGQGVGAFF
TRBJ2-5 | NA | NA | TRBV19 | TGTGCCAGTAGTGACTGGGACCAAGAGACCCAGTACTTC | CASSDWDQETQYF
TRBJ1-2 | NA | TRBD1 | TRBV19 | TGTGCCAGTAGCCTGGACAGGGAGGGCTACACCTTC | CASSLDREGYTF
TRBJ2-1 | NA | NA | TRBV19 | TGTGCCAGTAGTATAGGTAGACTAAGCTCCTACAATGAGCAGTTCTTC | CASSIGRLSSYNEQFF